This T cell receptor (beta chain) was recovered during a study of T-cell reconstitution after alpha-beta-depleted transplantation in children. The library targeted TCRbeta and was prepared with unique molecular identifiers. MiXCR, run by TCRdb on the PCR reads, gives a single entry per CDR3 protein. The profile shows 180,000 or so distinct CDR3 sequences, around 5.9% of them singletons. This clonotype was found many times. This CDR3 has 17 amino acids. Trimming took 4 bases from V and 2 from J, leaving 17 bases between them. Germline V lookup: CDR1 LGHDT, CDR2 YNNKEL (reference sequence). V and J are TRBV3-1 and TRBJ2-2, with unresolved D. The specimen was PBMCs, collected before TCRalphabeta/CD19-depleted stem cell transplant. This receptor was taken from a girl under three years old with combined immunodeficiency, due to receive a stem cell transplant. CDR3 in amino acids: CASSRSVSVPNTGELFF. For the CDR3, the DNA is TGTGCCAGCAGCCGCTCCGTGAGCGTACCAAACACCGGGGAGCTGTTTTTT.